Listed below are T cell receptor beta chains from one sample, sequenced in a study of shared clonotypes between healthy human individuals. Assay: immunoSEQ multiplex PCR; the TCRdb copy retains only in-frame clones and omits some. Here the sample spans approximately 2.5 million clones, roughly 93% being singletons. Sequenced input: naive CD4+ T cells from PBMCs. All receptors derive from a man between 18 and 29 years old in good health. Some clones in this sample may be carry-over from other donors' samples. Both conserved end residues are part of each CDR3. D genes are given only for firm matches. Not all rows give a size; the values are once, few, many and, for expanded clones, a class.

d_gene	v_gene	abundance	j_gene	CDR3nt	CDR3aa
.	TRBV4-3	.	TRBJ2-7	TGCGCCAGCAGCCAAGAGGCTAGTTATTCCTACGAGCAGTACTTC	CASSQEASYSYEQYF
TRBD2	TRBV15	.	TRBJ2-5	TGTGCCACCAGCAGAGAAGGAGCGGGACGAGAGACCCAGTACTTC	CATSREGAGRETQYF
.	TRBV9	.	TRBJ2-7	TGTGCCAGCAGCGTAACTGGCGCGTCCTACGAGCAGTACTTC	CASSVTGASYEQYF
.	TRBV20-1	.	TRBJ2-7	TGCAGTGCTCGCCTAAGGACTCTTTTTTCCTTC	CSARLRTLFSF
.	TRBV6-1	once	TRBJ1-5	TGTGCCAGCAGTGGGATAGGGACACTAGGCAATCAGCCCCAGCATTTT	CASSGIGTLGNQPQHF
TRBD2	TRBV18	.	TRBJ2-7	TGTGCCAGCTCACCACCGATGCGACTAGCGGGTCTCTACGAGCAGTACTTC	CASSPPMRLAGLYEQYF
.	TRBV5-1	.	TRBJ1-1	TGCGCCAGCAGCTTGGAACGACTGAACACTGAAGCTTTCTTT	CASSLERLNTEAFF
.	TRBV7-3	.	TRBJ2-1	TGTGCCAGCAGCTTAGGTCCACACAATGAGCAGTTCTTC	CASSLGPHNEQFF
.	TRBV2	.	TRBJ1-1	TGTGCCAGCAGTGTCGGACGATTACAGAACACTGAAGCTTTCTTT	CASSVGRLQNTEAFF
TRBD1	TRBV18	.	TRBJ2-5	TGTGCCAGCTCACCACCAATACCTGACAGGGTCGGAGAGACCCAGTACTTC	CASSPPIPDRVGETQYF
.	TRBV7-2	.	TRBJ1-1	TGTGCCAGCAGCTTACAGGGACGTAGCAACACTGAAGCTTTCTTT	CASSLQGRSNTEAFF